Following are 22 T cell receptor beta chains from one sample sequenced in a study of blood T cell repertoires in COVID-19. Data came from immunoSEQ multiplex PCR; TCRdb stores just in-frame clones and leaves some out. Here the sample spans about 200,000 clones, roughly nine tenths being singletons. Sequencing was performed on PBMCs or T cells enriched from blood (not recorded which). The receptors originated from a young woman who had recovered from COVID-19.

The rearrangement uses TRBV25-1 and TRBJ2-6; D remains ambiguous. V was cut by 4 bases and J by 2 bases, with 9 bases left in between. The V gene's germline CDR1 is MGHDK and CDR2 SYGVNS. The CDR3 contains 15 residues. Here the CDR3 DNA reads TGTGCCAGCAGTGGGGCTTGGGCTGGGGCCAACGTCCTGACTTTC. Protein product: CASSGAWAGANVLTF.

CDR3: CASSPDSGTGNTIYF. The DNA of the CDR3 is TGTGCCAGCAGCCCTGACAGTGGTACTGGAAACACCATATATTTT. The chain uses TRBV11-3 and TRBJ1-3; a possible D gene is TRBD1 (5 bases). The CDR3 contains 15 residues. Germline V CDR1 and CDR2: SGHNT, YENEEA. Trimming pared 5 bases from V and 2 bases from J, leaving 13 bases between.

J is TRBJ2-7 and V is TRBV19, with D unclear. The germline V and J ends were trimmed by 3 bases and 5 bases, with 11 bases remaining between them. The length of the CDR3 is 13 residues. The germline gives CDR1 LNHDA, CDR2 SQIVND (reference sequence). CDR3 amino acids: CASSMNFQDEQYF. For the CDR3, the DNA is TGTGCCAGTAGTATGAACTTTCAGGACGAGCAGTACTTC.

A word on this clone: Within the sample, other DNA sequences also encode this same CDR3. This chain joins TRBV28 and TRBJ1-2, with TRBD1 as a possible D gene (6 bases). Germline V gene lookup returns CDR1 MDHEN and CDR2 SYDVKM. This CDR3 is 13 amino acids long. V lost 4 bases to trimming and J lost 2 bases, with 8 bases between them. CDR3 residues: CASSYGQNYGYTF. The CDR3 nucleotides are TGTGCCAGCAGTTACGGACAGAACTATGGCTACACCTTC.

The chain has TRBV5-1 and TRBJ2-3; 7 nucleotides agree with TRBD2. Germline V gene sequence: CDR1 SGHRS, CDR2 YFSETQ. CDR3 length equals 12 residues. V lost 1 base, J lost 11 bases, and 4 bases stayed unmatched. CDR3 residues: CASSLWRGKQYF. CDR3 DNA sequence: TGCGCCAGCAGCTTGTGGCGGGGGAAGCAGTATTTT.

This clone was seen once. The CDR3 nucleotides are TGTGCCAGCAGCCCCCCGCCGGGGGTGTTAGATACGCAGTATTTT. As protein: CASSPPPGVLDTQYF. This chain uses TRBV7-9 with TRBJ2-3, with a tentative D call TRBD2 (6 bases). CDR1 is SEHNR and CDR2 is FQNEAQ in the germline V gene (reference sequence). This CDR3 spans 15 amino acids. V was pared by 5 bases and J by 5 bases, with 17 bases between. The whole variable domain, remainder taken from reference TRBV7-9 and TRBJ2-3, is DTGVSQNPRHKITKRGQNVTFRCDPISEHNRLYWYRQTLGQGPEFLTYFQNEAQLEKSRLLSDRFSAERPKGSFSTLEIQRTEQGDSAMYLCASSPPPGVLDTQYFGPGTRLTVL.

The CDR3 reads CASSMTGRGSPLHF. CDR3 nucleotides: TGTGCCAGCAGCATGACAGGGCGCGGTTCACCCCTCCACTTT. The chain is built from TRBV27 and TRBJ1-6; TRBD1 aligns across 7 bases. Germline V lookup: CDR1 MNHEY, CDR2 SMNVEV (reference sequence). The ends lost 6 bases at V and 9 bases at J; junction bases unmatched: 8. The CDR3 extends over 14 amino acids.

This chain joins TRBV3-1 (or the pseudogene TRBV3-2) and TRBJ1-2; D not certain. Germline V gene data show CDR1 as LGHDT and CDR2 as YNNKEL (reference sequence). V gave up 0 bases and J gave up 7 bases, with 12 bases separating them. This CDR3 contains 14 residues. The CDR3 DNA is TGTGCCAGCAGCCAAGATGCGGCCAGAGCTGGCTACACCTTC. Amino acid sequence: CASSQDAARAGYTF.

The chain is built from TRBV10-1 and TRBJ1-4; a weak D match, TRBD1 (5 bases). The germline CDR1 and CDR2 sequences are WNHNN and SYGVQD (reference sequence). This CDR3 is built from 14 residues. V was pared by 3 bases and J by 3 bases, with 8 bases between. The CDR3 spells CASSDGGANEKLFF. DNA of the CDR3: TGCGCCAGCAGTGATGGAGGGGCTAATGAAAAACTGTTTTTT.

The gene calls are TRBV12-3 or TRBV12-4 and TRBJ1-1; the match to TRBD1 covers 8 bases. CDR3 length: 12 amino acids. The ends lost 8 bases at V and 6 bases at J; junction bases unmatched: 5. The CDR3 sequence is CASSTGASEAFF. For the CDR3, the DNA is TGTGCCAGCTCGACAGGGGCTTCTGAAGCTTTCTTT.

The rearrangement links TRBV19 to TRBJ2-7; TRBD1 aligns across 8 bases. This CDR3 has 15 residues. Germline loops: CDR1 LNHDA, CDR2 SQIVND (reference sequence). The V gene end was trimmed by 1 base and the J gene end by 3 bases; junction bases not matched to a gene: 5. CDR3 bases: TGTGCCAGTAGTATAGCGGAACAGGGGGGCTACGAGCAGTACTTC. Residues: CASSIAEQGGYEQYF.

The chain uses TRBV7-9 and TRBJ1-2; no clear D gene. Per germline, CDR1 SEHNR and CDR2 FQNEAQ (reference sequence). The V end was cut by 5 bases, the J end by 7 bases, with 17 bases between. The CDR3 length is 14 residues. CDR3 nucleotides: TGTGCCAGCAGCCCTTCGTCGGCAGAGGCTGGCTACACCTTC. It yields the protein CASSPSSAEAGYTF.

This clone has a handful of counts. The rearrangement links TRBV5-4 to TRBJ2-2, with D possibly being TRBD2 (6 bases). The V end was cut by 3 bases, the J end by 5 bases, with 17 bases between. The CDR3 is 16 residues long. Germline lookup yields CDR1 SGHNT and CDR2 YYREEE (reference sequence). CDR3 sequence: CASSSPQGGGTGELFF. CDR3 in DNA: TGTGCCAGCAGCTCCCCCCAGGGTGGAGGGACCGGGGAGCTGTTTTTT.

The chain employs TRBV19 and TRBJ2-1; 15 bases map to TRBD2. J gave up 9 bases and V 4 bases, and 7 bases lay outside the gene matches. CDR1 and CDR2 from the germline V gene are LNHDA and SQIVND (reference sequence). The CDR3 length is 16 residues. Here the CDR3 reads CASSSGLAGGPSEQFF. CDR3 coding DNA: TGTGCCAGTAGTAGCGGACTAGCGGGGGGGCCAAGTGAGCAGTTCTTC.

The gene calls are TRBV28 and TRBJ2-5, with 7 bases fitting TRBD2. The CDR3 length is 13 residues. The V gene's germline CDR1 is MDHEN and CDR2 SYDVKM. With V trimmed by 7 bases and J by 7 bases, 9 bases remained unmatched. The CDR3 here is CASTGGSKRTQYF. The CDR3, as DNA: TGTGCCAGCACCGGGGGGAGCAAGAGGACCCAGTACTTC.

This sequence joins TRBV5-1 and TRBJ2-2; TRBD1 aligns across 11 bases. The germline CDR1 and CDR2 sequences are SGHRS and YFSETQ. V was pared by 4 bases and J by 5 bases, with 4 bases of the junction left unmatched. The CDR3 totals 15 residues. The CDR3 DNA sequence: TGCGCCAGCAGCCGGGGACAGGGGGGAACCGGGGAGCTGTTTTTT. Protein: CASSRGQGGTGELFF.

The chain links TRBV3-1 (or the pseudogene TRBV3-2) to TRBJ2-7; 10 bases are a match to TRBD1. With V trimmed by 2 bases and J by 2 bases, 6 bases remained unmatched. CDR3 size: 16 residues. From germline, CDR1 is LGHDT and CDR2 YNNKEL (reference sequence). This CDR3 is CASSQTGTGVPYEQYF. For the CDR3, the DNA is TGTGCCAGCAGCCAAACCGGGACAGGGGTCCCCTACGAGCAGTACTTC.

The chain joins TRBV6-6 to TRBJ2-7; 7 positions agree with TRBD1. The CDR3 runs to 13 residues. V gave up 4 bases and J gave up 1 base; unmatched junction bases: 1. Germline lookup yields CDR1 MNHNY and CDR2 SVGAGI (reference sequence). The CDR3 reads CASSSQGSYEQYF. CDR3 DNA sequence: TGTGCCAGCAGTTCACAGGGGTCCTACGAGCAGTACTTC.

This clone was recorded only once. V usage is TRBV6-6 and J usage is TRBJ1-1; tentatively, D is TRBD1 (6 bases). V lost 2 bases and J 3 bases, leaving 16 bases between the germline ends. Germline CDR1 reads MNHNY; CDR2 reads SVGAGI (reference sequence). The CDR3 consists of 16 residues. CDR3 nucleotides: TGTGCCAGCAGTTACGGGGCAGGGGCAAGGCACACTGAAGCTTTCTTT. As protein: CASSYGAGARHTEAFF.

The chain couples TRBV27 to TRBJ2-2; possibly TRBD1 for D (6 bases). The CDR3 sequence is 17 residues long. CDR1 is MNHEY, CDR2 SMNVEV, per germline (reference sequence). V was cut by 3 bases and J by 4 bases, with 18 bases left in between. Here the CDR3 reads CASSFLYGGRGTGELFF. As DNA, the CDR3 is TGTGCCAGCAGTTTCCTATATGGGGGCAGGGGCACCGGGGAGCTGTTTTTT.

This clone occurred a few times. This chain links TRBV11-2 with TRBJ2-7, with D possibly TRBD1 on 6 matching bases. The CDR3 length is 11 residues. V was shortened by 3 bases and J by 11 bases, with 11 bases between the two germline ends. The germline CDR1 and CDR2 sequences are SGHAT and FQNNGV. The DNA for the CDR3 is TGTGCCAGCAGCTTTCACAGGGTGAAGTACTTC. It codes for CASSFHRVKYF.

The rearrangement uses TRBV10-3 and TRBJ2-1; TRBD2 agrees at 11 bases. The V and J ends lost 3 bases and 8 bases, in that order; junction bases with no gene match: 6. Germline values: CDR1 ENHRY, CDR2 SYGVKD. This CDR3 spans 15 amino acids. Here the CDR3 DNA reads TGTGCCATCAGTGAATCGATAGCGGGGGGGCATGAGCAGTTCTTC. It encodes CAISESIAGGHEQFF.